A selection of T cell receptor beta chains follows, all from one sample in a study of blood T cell repertoires in COVID-19. The table came from immunoSEQ multiplex PCR; TCRdb's copy has only in-frame clones and leaves some out. The sample yields 260,000 or so clones, roughly 90% seen once. Sequencing was done on a sample of peripheral blood. Source of these receptors: a human donor in a cohort sampled during active COVID-19. Each CDR3 is given with its conserved first and last residue. D genes are given only for firm matches. Clone size is shown for a subset of rows, as once, few, many or a class of expanded clone.

v_call	d_call	cdr3_length	clone_size	j_call	cdr3_aa	cdr3_nt
TRBV4-3	TRBD2	15	.	TRBJ2-7	CASSQDRTSGYEQYF	TGCGCCAGCAGCCAAGACCGGACTAGCGGTTACGAGCAGTACTTC
TRBV5-4	.	15	.	TRBJ1-1	CASNIFHAVGGEAFF	TGTGCCAGCAACATTTTCCACGCGGTCGGGGGGGAAGCTTTCTTT
TRBV6-6	.	15	.	TRBJ1-3	CASSYLEGAGNTIYF	TGTGCCAGCAGTTACCTCGAGGGGGCTGGAAACACCATATATTTT
TRBV30	.	13	few	TRBJ1-1	CAWSVHNQGKTFF	TGTGCCTGGAGTGTACATAATCAGGGGAAGACTTTCTTT
TRBV6-5	TRBD1	15	.	TRBJ2-4	CASSYGDRFKNIQYF	TGTGCCAGCAGTTACGGGGACAGATTCAAAAACATTCAGTACTTC
TRBV13	.	13	.	TRBJ1-4	CASSAGANEKLFF	TGTGCCAGCAGTGCCGGGGCTAATGAAAAACTGTTTTTT
TRBV5-1	.	12	.	TRBJ2-7	CASSPGQSSQYF	TGCGCCAGCAGCCCTGGACAATCATCGCAGTACTTC
TRBV4-3	.	14	.	TRBJ2-1	CASSQGTGLGEQFF	TGCGCCAGCAGCCAAGGGACTGGATTGGGTGAGCAGTTCTTC
TRBV2	.	17	.	TRBJ2-7	CASSERMAVGHSYEQYF	TGTGCCAGCAGTGAACGGATGGCGGTGGGGCACTCCTACGAGCAGTACTTC
TRBV15	.	13	.	TRBJ2-7	CATSRDRSYEQYF	TGTGCCACCAGCAGAGATCGTTCCTACGAGCAGTACTTC
TRBV6-6	TRBD1	15	many	TRBJ1-2	CASSLRTGGHYGYTF	TGTGCCAGCAGTCTCCGGACAGGGGGTCACTATGGCTACACCTTC
TRBV18	.	15	.	TRBJ1-5	CASSPNGGSNQPQHF	TGTGCCAGCTCACCCAACGGGGGTAGCAATCAGCCCCAGCATTTT
TRBV28	TRBD2	22	.	TRBJ2-2	CASSSPLPRTSGSFTNTGELFF	TGTGCCAGCAGTTCCCCCCTCCCCCGAACTAGCGGGAGTTTTACGAACACCGGGGAGCTGTTTTTT
TRBV11-2	TRBD1	17	once	TRBJ2-7	CASSFPAGTGEFREQYF	TGTGCCAGCAGCTTCCCAGCCGGGACAGGGGAGTTTAGGGAGCAGTACTTC
TRBV7-2	.	14	.	TRBJ2-3	CASGTTVSTDTQYF	TGTGCCAGCGGAACAACAGTAAGCACAGATACGCAGTATTTT
TRBV4-2	.	16	.	TRBJ2-2	CASSQARQGWTGELFF	TGTGCCAGCAGCCAAGCTCGGCAGGGTTGGACCGGGGAGCTGTTTTTT
TRBV30	.	13	.	TRBJ2-5	CAWSTTYLETQYF	TGTGCCTGGAGCACGACTTACCTTGAGACCCAGTACTTC
TRBV7-8	.	13	once	TRBJ2-7	CASSPRTALEQYF	TGTGCCAGCAGCCCTCGGACAGCTTTGGAGCAGTACTTC
TRBV6-5	.	15	.	TRBJ2-7	CASRRQGSPTYEQYF	TGTGCCAGCAGACGCCAGGGCAGCCCGACCTACGAGCAGTACTTC
TRBV18	TRBD1	13	.	TRBJ1-1	CASSPLRQGEAFF	TGTGCCAGCTCACCACTCCGACAGGGGGAAGCTTTCTTT
TRBV28	.	15	.	TRBJ1-5	CASSQGGGPHQPQHF	TGTGCCAGCAGTCAGGGCGGGGGGCCCCATCAGCCCCAGCATTTT
TRBV3-1/TRBV3-2	TRBD2	17	.	TRBJ2-6	CASSIRSGTSGANVLTF	TGTGCCAGCAGCATCCGCTCCGGGACTAGTGGGGCCAACGTCCTGACTTTC
TRBV11-2	.	15	.	TRBJ2-7	CASSLDRVSSYEQYF	TGTGCCAGCAGCTTAGACCGGGTAAGCTCCTACGAGCAGTACTTC
TRBV27	TRBD1	15	.	TRBJ2-7	CASSRGQGFLFEQYF	TGTGCCAGCAGTAGGGGACAGGGGTTCCTCTTCGAGCAGTACTTC
TRBV27	TRBD2	17	.	TRBJ2-1	CASSSPSLAGVYNEQFF	TGTGCCAGCAGTTCCCCATCACTAGCGGGAGTATACAATGAGCAGTTCTTC
TRBV4-1	TRBD2	17	.	TRBJ2-3	CASSAPTSGRGTDTQYF	TGCGCCAGCAGCGCCCCGACTAGCGGGAGGGGGACAGATACGCAGTATTTT
TRBV7-2	TRBD1	15	.	TRBJ2-7	CASSFKDREVNEQYF	TGTGCCAGCAGCTTTAAGGACAGGGAAGTGAACGAGCAGTACTTC
TRBV7-2	.	15	once	TRBJ2-1	CASSLVGRNYNEQFF	TGTGCCAGCAGCTTAGTCGGCAGGAACTACAATGAGCAGTTCTTC